This T cell receptor (beta chain) was documented in a study of identical twins. One entry per CDR3 protein, called by TCRdb with MiXCR from the 5' RACE reads. Found here are fewer than 900,000 distinct CDR3 sequences, roughly 20% of them singletons; the top ten hold less than 15%. This clonotype was observed many times. The CDR3 is made up of 13 amino acids. The germline V and J ends were trimmed by 3 bases and 5 bases, with 10 bases remaining between them. Germline assignment: CDR1 KGHSH and CDR2 LQKENI. These same records also appear under a second study, on T cells expressing NK-cell markers. That paper adds: In several experiments, sorting was confined to alpha-beta TCR T cells through use of an anti-gamma-delta TCR antibody. These clonotypes also led the CD3+CD56-NKG2C+ fraction in four donors. The study did not resolve the HCMV specificity of expanded NKG2C+ T cell clones.

J is TRBJ1-1 and V is TRBV18; no firm D call. This clonotype originated in a woman under 30 in good health. The sample comprised PBMCs. CDR3 region: CASSPPGGTEAFF. DNA for the CDR3: TGTGCCAGCTCACCTCCGGGCGGGACTGAAGCTTTCTTT.